The 6 T cell receptor beta chains below all came from one sample that was sequenced in a study of blood T cell repertoires in COVID-19 (dated by TCRdb to 2018 to 2020). The method behind the library was the immunoSEQ multiplex PCR assay. Entries here come from immuneACCESS through TCRdb and include only in-frame sequences with V and J called. Some clones fail to appear in such tables; in the studies checked, an unresolved V gene covers under half of the shortfall, and the cause of the remainder is unknown. The sample table holds 95,000 to 150,000 clones, of which around 77% were seen once. The ten largest clonotypes hold 16% of the sample. What was sequenced was peripheral blood. The origin of the receptors is a man in his fifties or sixties with active or convalescent COVID-19.

V usage is TRBV19 and J usage is TRBJ2-2; a possible D gene is TRBD1 (5 bases). Trimming cost V 5 bases and J 0 bases, with 13 bases left between them. Germline V gives CDR1 LNHDA, CDR2 SQIVND (reference sequence). This CDR3 has 16 amino acids. In DNA form, the CDR3 reads TGTGCCAGTAGTGTACCAGGGCTTACGAACACCGGGGAGCTGTTTTTT. It yields the protein CASSVPGLTNTGELFF.

This rearrangement joins TRBV24-1 to TRBJ1-2, with 10 bases lining up with TRBD1. V dropped 2 bases and J dropped 8; count of bases not matched to a gene: 7. This CDR3 has 15 residues. Germline CDR1 KGHDR, CDR2 SFDVKD. This chain's CDR3 is CATSDSRQGAGGYTF. The CDR3 region has the DNA TGTGCCACCAGTGATTCAAGACAGGGGGCTGGGGGCTACACCTTC.

This chain links TRBV10-3 with TRBJ1-2; D unclear. The CDR3 runs 12 residues. The V and J ends lost 2 bases and 6 bases respectively, with 7 bases between them. Germline loops: CDR1 ENHRY, CDR2 SYGVKD. The CDR3 loop reads CAISEGDDGYTF. CDR3 nucleotide sequence: TGTGCCATCAGTGAGGGAGACGATGGCTACACCTTC.

This chain uses TRBV28 with TRBJ1-6; TRBD1 aligns across 7 bases. V gave up 5 bases and J gave up 11 bases; unmatched junction bases: 15. The CDR3 is made up of 16 amino acids. From germline, CDR1 is MDHEN and CDR2 SYDVKM. CDR3 residues: CASSLPRTGLLPPLHF. CDR3 nucleotide sequence: TGTGCCAGCAGTCTCCCCCGGACAGGCCTACTCCCACCCCTCCACTTT. The full variable domain, rest sourced from reference TRBV28 and TRBJ1-6, is DVKVTQSSRYLVKRTGEKVFLECVQDMDHENMFWYRQDPGLGLRLIYFSYDVKMKEKGDIPEGYSVSREKKERFSLILESASTNQTSMYLCASSLPRTGLLPPLHFGNGTRLTVT.

Many counts were recorded for this clone. The rearrangement links TRBV28 to TRBJ1-1, with D unresolved. V lost 4 bases and J lost 7, with 16 bases in between. The CDR3 totals 14 residues. The germline CDR1 and CDR2 sequences are MDHEN and SYDVKM. The CDR3 region is CASSSTQSRFEAFF. The DNA for the CDR3 is TGTGCCAGCAGTTCTACACAATCCAGGTTTGAAGCTTTCTTT.

V and J are TRBV7-3 and TRBJ2-1; TRBD2 agrees at 16 bases. The CDR3 extends over 17 amino acids. CDR1 and CDR2 (germline): SGHTA, FQGTGA. Germline trimming cut 5 bases from V and 8 bases from J; bases unmatched to any gene: 9. The CDR3 bases are TGTGCCAGCAGCACGGGACTAGCGGGAGGGTCTAGGGATGAGCAGTTCTTC. Residues: CASSTGLAGGSRDEQFF.